Reported below is one T cell receptor (beta chain). TCRdb re-called the RT-PCR reads through MiXCR, storing one row per CDR3 protein. This table has over 65,000 distinct CDR3 sequences, about a quarter appearing once. The data stem from a study of patients and donors after allogeneic stem cell transplantation. CDR1 and CDR2 from the germline V gene are SGHRS and YFSETQ. V shed 6 bases and J shed 12 bases, with 13 bases lying between them. This CDR3 comprises 12 residues. Sequences were obtained from blood, either unsorted or a sorted T cell fraction (not recorded which). The sequence came from a human donor who was either an allogeneic HSCT recipient or a stem cell or donor lymphocyte infusion donor (not recorded which). It is not recorded whose cells these are; they may come from a transplant donor. The chain has TRBV5-1 and TRBJ1-6; D is perhaps TRBD1 (6 bases). The CDR3 sequence is CASNQGSGPLHF. Written as DNA, the CDR3 is TGCGCCAGCAACCAGGGGTCTGGACCCCTCCACTTT.